Sequencing of this TCR beta chain was carried out in a study of control samples from healthy donors and cancer patients. The repertoire was sequenced with immunoSEQ multiplex PCR; TCRdb's copy has only in-frame clones and lacks some. Of 170,000 or so clones detected, over 85% appear once; the ten largest clones hold 1.4% to 1.5%. Between the trimmed V and J ends, which lost 4 bases and 5 bases, there was a span of 8 bases. The germline V gene encodes CDR1 ENHRY and CDR2 SYGVKD. CDR3 length: 12 amino acids. V is TRBV10-3 and J is TRBJ1-1, with D unclear. This TCR came from a young man in good health. Sequenced: blood. CDR3 sequence: CAISGDLTEAFF. The DNA for the CDR3 is TGTGCCATCAGTGGGGATCTTACTGAAGCTTTCTTT.